Shown below are 17 T cell receptor beta chains from a single sample sequenced in a study of cytomegalovirus exposure and HLA in healthy donors. Amplification used 60 Vbeta primers and 13 Jbeta primers. Profiled with immunoSEQ multiplex PCR; TCRdb holds only in-frame clones, not every one. The sample consists of some 140,000 clones, around 79% of them appearing once. Material for sequencing was PBMCs. The receptor source for this set is a female donor in good health and CMV-seronegative.

The chain links TRBV5-6 to TRBJ1-2, with D possibly being TRBD1 (5 bases). The V end was cut by 1 base, the J end by 6 bases, with 7 bases between. The CDR3 spans 12 residues. From germline, CDR1 is SGHDT and CDR2 YYEEEE. Written as DNA, the CDR3 is TGTGCCAGCAGCTTGCAGGGCCATGGCTACACCTTC. This codes for CASSLQGHGYTF.

V is TRBV2 and J is TRBJ1-5, with 10 bases lining up with TRBD1. CDR1 and CDR2 from the germline V gene are SNHLY and FYNNEI. This CDR3 has 15 amino acids. V trimming: 5 bases; J trimming: 6 bases; junction bases outside the gene matches: 7. DNA for the CDR3: TGTGCCAGCAGTCGGGACAGGGGTGCGGCTCAGCCCCAGCATTTT. It yields the protein CASSRDRGAAQPQHF.

This clone appeared a few times. The chain joins TRBV30 to TRBJ1-1; no reliable D call. Per the germline V gene, CDR1 is GTSNPN and CDR2 is SVGIG (reference sequence). Trimming left V 0 bases short and J 3 bases short, with 8 bases between. This CDR3 contains 13 residues. The chain's CDR3 is CAWSVNPDTEAFF. The CDR3 nucleotides are TGTGCCTGGAGTGTAAATCCGGACACTGAAGCTTTCTTT.

The chain is built from TRBV12-5 and TRBJ2-3; tentative D call: TRBD2 (5 bases). V shed 1 base and J shed 2 bases, with 10 bases lying between them. In germline, CDR1 is LGHNT, CDR2 FRNRAP. The CDR3 is made up of 15 amino acids. The CDR3 DNA reads as TGTGCTAGTGGTTTGGCCGGGATCCCCACAGATACGCAGTATTTT. This sequence encodes CASGLAGIPTDTQYF.

The chain recombines TRBV7-9 with TRBJ1-2; 9 positions match TRBD1. The CDR3 consists of 15 residues. Germline V gene sequence: CDR1 SEHNR, CDR2 FQNEAQ (reference sequence). Trimming cost V 5 bases and J 1 base; bases outside gene matches: 5. The CDR3 coding sequence is TGTGCCAGCAGCCAAGGGACAGGGCTTAACTATGGCTACACCTTC. Residues: CASSQGTGLNYGYTF.

The chain has TRBV7-8 and TRBJ2-1, with 7 bases identical to TRBD1. The V segment lost 6 bases and the J segment 8 bases; nucleotides outside the gene matches: 13. The CDR3 consists of 15 residues. Germline CDR1 is SGHVS and CDR2 is FQNEAQ. DNA of the CDR3: TGTGCCAGCAGGAATCCTTACAGGGGACGCCATGAGCAGTTCTTC. Protein product: CASRNPYRGRHEQFF.

The chain employs TRBV20-1 and TRBJ1-1, with D perhaps TRBD1 (5 bases). The CDR3 spans 11 residues. From germline, CDR1 is DFQATT and CDR2 SNEGSKA (reference sequence). V gave up 5 bases and J gave up 8 bases, with 12 bases separating them. The CDR3 sequence: CSAGDSFEAFF. Here the CDR3 DNA reads TGCAGTGCTGGGGACTCGTTCGAAGCTTTCTTT.

The chain joins TRBV7-9 to TRBJ2-2; 11 bases are a match to TRBD2. Per germline, CDR1 SEHNR and CDR2 FQNEAQ (reference sequence). The J segment lost 10 bases and the V segment lost 5 bases, leaving 9 bases of the junction unmatched. CDR3 length equals 15 residues. The CDR3 nucleotides read TGTGCCAGCAGCCGGGTAACTAGCGGGAGCGAGGAGCTGTTTTTT. Amino acids: CASSRVTSGSEELFF.

The chain couples TRBV7-9 to TRBJ2-7, with 10 bases identical to TRBD1. CDR1 is SEHNR, CDR2 FQNEAQ, per germline (reference sequence). The trim removed 5 bases at V and 3 bases at J, leaving 7 bases unmatched. This CDR3 region has 15 residues. DNA of the CDR3: TGTGCCAGCAGCCCCATGGGACAGGGGAACTACGAGCAGTACTTC. It encodes CASSPMGQGNYEQYF.

The chain carries TRBV7-2 and TRBJ1-5, with TRBD1 identical over 7 bases. CDR3 length: 15 residues. V shed 5 bases, J shed 3 bases, and the junction held 7 bases outside the gene matches. The germline CDR1 and CDR2 sequences are SGHTA and FQGNSA. CDR3 residues: CASSIRQGSNQPQHF. Written as DNA, the CDR3 is TGTGCCAGCAGCATCAGACAGGGTTCCAATCAGCCCCAGCATTTT.

This chain uses TRBV7-2 with TRBJ2-5; 9 nucleotides agree with TRBD2. V was pared by 3 bases and J by 2 bases, with 7 bases of the junction left unmatched. CDR3 size: 16 residues. Germline CDR1 reads SGHTA; CDR2 reads FQGNSA. CDR3 loop: CASSLGGGAWQETQYF. In DNA form, the CDR3 reads TGTGCCAGCAGCTTGGGCGGGGGGGCCTGGCAAGAGACCCAGTACTTC. Based on the CDR3 plus reference TRBV7-2 and TRBJ2-5, the full variable domain is GAGVSQSPSNKVTEKGKDVELRCDPISGHTALYWYRQSLGQGLEFLIYFQGNSAPDKSGLPSDRFSAERTGGSVSTLTIQRTQQEDSAVYLCASSLGGGAWQETQYFGPGTRLLVL.

This clone has just a few counts. The J gene is TRBJ2-1, the V gene TRBV5-4, with 7 nucleotides matching TRBD2. CDR1 and CDR2 (germline): SGHNT, YYREEE (reference sequence). The junction had 6 bases not matched to a gene; V was cut back by 0 bases and J by 6 bases. This CDR3 is 15 amino acids long. The CDR3 nucleotides read TGTGCCAGCAGCTTGGTAGCGGGCCCCGCCAATGAGCAGTTCTTC. This encodes CASSLVAGPANEQFF.

The chain couples TRBV2 to TRBJ1-5; 7 nucleotides align to TRBD1. Germline CDR1 and CDR2: SNHLY and FYNNEI. The CDR3 totals 15 residues. Germline trimming cut 6 bases from V and 7 bases from J; bases unmatched to any gene: 12. The CDR3 loop is CASSLRQGRGQPQHF. CDR3 coding DNA: TGTGCCAGCAGCTTAAGACAGGGCCGGGGGCAGCCCCAGCATTTT.

This clone was seen a single time. The CDR3 bases are TGTGCCAGCAGCCAAGATAACAGGGCCTACGAGCAGTACTTC. Translation gives CASSQDNRAYEQYF. The rearrangement uses TRBV14 and TRBJ2-7; maybe TRBD1 (6 bases). V was pared by 0 bases and J by 2 bases, with 8 bases between. Germline V lookup: CDR1 SGHDN, CDR2 FVKESK. The CDR3 is 14 residues long.

This clone came up once. The chain links TRBV9 to TRBJ2-1; 13 nucleotides line up with TRBD2. Germline CDR1 is SGDLS and CDR2 is YYNGEE. V was clipped by 1 base and J by 6 bases; unmatched bases: 10. The CDR3 runs to 18 residues. CDR3 nucleotide sequence: TGTGCCAGCAGCGTATACCCCCGGACTAGCGGGGGTACCAATGAGCAGTTCTTC. This translates into CASSVYPRTSGGTNEQFF.

This rearrangement joins TRBV13 to TRBJ2-7, with a weak D call TRBD1 (6 bases). The CDR3 loop spans 14 amino acids. Trimming removed 4 bases at V and 1 base at J, with 11 bases between. Germline CDR1 and CDR2: PRHDT and FYEKMQ (reference sequence). The CDR3 protein is CASSYTGRSYEQYF. The CDR3 DNA reads as TGTGCCAGCAGCTATACAGGGAGATCCTACGAGCAGTACTTC.

The gene calls are TRBV9 and TRBJ1-5; 8 bases line up with TRBD1. The CDR3 contains 16 residues. Losses at the gene ends were 3 bases for V and 2 bases for J; bases not matched to a gene: 7. Germline lookup yields CDR1 SGDLS and CDR2 YYNGEE. The CDR3 coding sequence is TGTGCCAGCAGCGAAAGCGAGGACAGGGGCAATCAGCCCCAGCATTTT. Translated, it gives CASSESEDRGNQPQHF.